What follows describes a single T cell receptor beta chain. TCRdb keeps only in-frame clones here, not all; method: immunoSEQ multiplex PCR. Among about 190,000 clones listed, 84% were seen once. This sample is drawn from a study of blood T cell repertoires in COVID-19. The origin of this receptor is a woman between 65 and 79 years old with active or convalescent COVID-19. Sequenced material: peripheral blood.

The CDR3 DNA sequence: TGTGCCAGCAGTCTCCGACCCGGGGCCTACGAGCAGTACTTC. Amino acid sequence: CASSLRPGAYEQYF. This chain joins TRBV6-5 and TRBJ2-7; a weak D match, TRBD2 (5 bases). Germline CDR1 MNHEY, CDR2 SVGAGI. V shed 5 bases and J shed 2 bases, with 13 bases lying between them. The length of the CDR3 is 14 residues.